This T cell receptor (beta chain) derives from a study of cytomegalovirus exposure and HLA in healthy donors. Germline V gives CDR1 LGHNT, CDR2 FRNRAP. This CDR3 is built from 16 residues. V lost 5 bases to trimming and J lost 4 bases; unmatched junction nucleotides: 2. PCR involved 60 Vbeta and 13 Jbeta primers. This table comes from immunoSEQ multiplex PCR, and its TCRdb copy is limited to in-frame clones, with some not included. The profile shows a few hundred thousand clones, around 90% of them singletons. Study-level results: When presence/absence was analysed, sequencing depth was taken to be roughly uniform across donors.

Concerning this clone: The antigen is unknown.

The sequenced material came from PBMCs. The V and J genes are TRBV12-5 and TRBJ2-1; 16 bases map to TRBD2. The TCR comes from a woman under 30 in good health and CMV-seronegative. The CDR3 reads CASGRGLAGGYNEQFF. DNA of the CDR3: TGTGCTAGTGGTCGGGGACTAGCGGGGGGGTACAATGAGCAGTTCTTC. The variable domain in full, completed from reference TRBV12-5 and TRBJ2-1, reads DARVTQTPRHKVTEMGQEVTMRCQPILGHNTVFWYRQTMMQGLELLAYFRNRAPLDDSGMPKDRFSAEMPDATLATLKIQPSEPRDSAVYFCASGRGLAGGYNEQFFGPGTRLTVL.